The 25 T cell receptor beta chains in this list originate from one sample, sequenced in a study of CD8 T cells in ankylosing spondylitis. TCRdb called the 5' RACE reads again in MiXCR, with one record for every CDR3 protein. Of approximately 300,000 distinct CDR3 sequences listed, 20% were seen once; the top ten hold about 3.5%. Sequenced sample: blood, either unsorted or a sorted T cell fraction (not recorded which). The receptors derive from a female donor with ankylosing spondylitis or in good health (not recorded which).

Written as DNA, the CDR3 is TGCAGCGTCGAACTAGGGGGGTACGAGCAGTACTTC. Its protein product is CSVELGGYEQYF. The J gene is TRBJ2-7, the V gene TRBV29-1; D tentatively reads TRBD1 or TRBD2 (6 bases each). Trimming took off 6 bases at V and 4 bases at J, with 13 bases between the two ends. The CDR3 loop spans 12 amino acids. CDR1 and CDR2 (germline): SQVTM, ANQGSEA.

The V gene is TRBV11-3, the J gene TRBJ2-1; TRBD2 agrees at 8 bases. This CDR3 is 15 amino acids long. The germline gives CDR1 SGHNT, CDR2 YENEEA. V trimming: 5 bases; J trimming: 4 bases; junction bases outside the gene matches: 7. As DNA, the CDR3 is TGTGCCAGCAGCCCATCAGGCGGGAGGTACAATGAGCAGTTCTTC. It encodes CASSPSGGRYNEQFF.

Only a few counts were recorded for this clonotype. The V call is TRBV4-1, the J call TRBJ2-7; 11 bases are shared with TRBD2. The CDR3 length is 15 residues. The V gene's germline CDR1 is MGHRA and CDR2 YSYEKL. V shed 0 bases, J shed 2 bases, and the junction held 0 bases outside the gene matches. CDR3 DNA: TGCGCCAGCAGCCAAGAACTAGCGGGAGCCTACGAGCAGTACTTC. Its protein is CASSQELAGAYEQYF.

The J gene is TRBJ2-1, the V gene TRBV7-9, with TRBD1 matching 7 bases. Germline V gene sequence: CDR1 SEHNR, CDR2 FQNEAQ (reference sequence). This CDR3 spans 16 amino acids. Losses at the gene ends were 5 bases for V and 8 bases for J; bases not matched to a gene: 15. This chain's CDR3 is CASSRPGQWIGDEQFF. CDR3 in DNA: TGTGCCAGCAGCCGCCCGGGACAGTGGATAGGGGATGAGCAGTTCTTC.

This clonotype was counted between two and nine times. The rearrangement links TRBV20-1 to TRBJ1-2; D might be TRBD1 (6 bases). Trimming removed 6 bases at V and 2 bases at J, with 13 bases between. Germline V lookup: CDR1 DFQATT, CDR2 SNEGSKA (reference sequence). The CDR3 extends over 13 amino acids. Here the CDR3 reads CSAPGHPNYGYTF. The CDR3 DNA reads as TGCAGTGCCCCGGGACACCCGAACTATGGCTACACCTTC.

This clonotype turned up a few times. The chain combines TRBV20-1 with TRBJ1-2, with 7 bases that match TRBD1. Germline V lookup: CDR1 DFQATT, CDR2 SNEGSKA (reference sequence). The V and J ends lost 6 bases and 4 bases, in that order; junction bases with no gene match: 20. The CDR3 has 17 amino acids. The DNA for the CDR3 is TGCAGTGCGACTCCGGGGATGACAGGGTTTTTGCTCTATGGCTACACCTTC. This sequence encodes CSATPGMTGFLLYGYTF.

This clonotype was counted a few times. The chain is built from TRBV27 and TRBJ1-2; a weak D match, TRBD1 (5 bases). The CDR3 sequence is 16 residues long. V lost 3 bases and J lost 0, with 14 bases in between. Germline assignment: CDR1 MNHEY and CDR2 SMNVEV (reference sequence). The CDR3 is CASSFLGTQANYGYTF. CDR3 sequence (DNA): TGTGCCAGCAGTTTCTTAGGGACCCAAGCTAACTATGGCTACACCTTC.

This chain joins TRBV11-2 and TRBJ2-5; 7 nucleotides line up with TRBD2. The CDR3 sequence is 15 residues long. Germline CDR1 is SGHAT and CDR2 is FQNNGV. V shed 5 bases and J 0 bases; nucleotides not matched to a gene: 6. The CDR3 reads CASSPNRGDQETQYF. DNA for the CDR3: TGTGCCAGCAGCCCTAATCGGGGGGACCAAGAGACCCAGTACTTC.

The rearrangement links TRBV27 to TRBJ2-1; 10 bases match TRBD2. The CDR3 consists of 15 residues. The J segment lost 9 bases and the V segment lost 4 bases, leaving 9 bases of the junction unmatched. Germline CDR1 is MNHEY and CDR2 is SMNVEV (reference sequence). The CDR3, as DNA: TGTGCCAGCAGTTCCGAAGCGGGAGGGCCCAGTGAGCAGTTCTTC. Protein sequence: CASSSEAGGPSEQFF.

This clonotype was picked up a small number of times. This chain connects TRBV6-1 to TRBJ2-7; 7 bases fit TRBD1. The CDR3 has 15 residues. The germline CDR1 and CDR2 sequences are MNHNS and SASEGT. V lost 6 bases to trimming and J lost 1 base; unmatched junction nucleotides: 9. CDR3 loop: CASSPGTAGSYEQYF. The CDR3 DNA follows: TGTGCCAGCAGCCCCGGGACAGCTGGGTCCTACGAGCAGTACTTC.

The J gene is TRBJ1-3, the V gene TRBV5-5; D gene uncertain. Germline assignment: CDR1 SGHKS and CDR2 YYEKEE (reference sequence). Trimming removed 3 bases from V and 3 bases from J, with 13 bases in between. CDR3 size: 15 residues. The CDR3 coding sequence is TGTGCCAGCAGCTCGGGAGGTTTCAGTGGAAACACCATATATTTT. Translating gives CASSSGGFSGNTIYF.

This rearrangement joins TRBV13 to TRBJ2-1, with D possibly being TRBD1 or TRBD2 (6 bases each). Germline V gene data show CDR1 as PRHDT and CDR2 as FYEKMQ (reference sequence). Deletions cut 5 bases from V and 6 bases from J, with 17 bases between. CDR3 length: 15 residues. CDR3 coding DNA: TGTGCCAGCAGCCGACTAATAGGGGGGAGCAATGAGCAGTTCTTC. This gives the protein CASSRLIGGSNEQFF.

The rearrangement links TRBV7-6 to TRBJ2-3; the D is unclear. V shed 2 bases and J shed 2 bases, with 8 bases lying between them. Germline CDR1 and CDR2: SGHVS and FNYEAQ. The CDR3 is made up of 14 amino acids. The CDR3 spells CASSLKQPTDTQYF. DNA of the CDR3: TGTGCCAGCAGCTTAAAACAACCCACAGATACGCAGTATTTT.

The chain recombines TRBV5-1 with TRBJ2-1, with a tentative D call TRBD2 (5 bases). Germline-derived CDR1 and CDR2 are SGHRS and YFSETQ. The CDR3 length is 16 residues. Deletions cut 4 bases from V and 0 bases from J, with 14 bases between. The CDR3 region is CASSTRTPSSYNEQFF. DNA for the CDR3: TGCGCCAGCAGCACCCGGACTCCGAGCTCCTACAATGAGCAGTTCTTC.

This clonotype was counted a few times. The rearrangement joins TRBV11-2 to TRBJ2-1; tentatively, D is TRBD2 (6 bases). In germline, CDR1 is SGHAT, CDR2 FQNNGV. CDR3 length equals 15 residues. V was pared by 0 bases and J by 9 bases, with 15 bases between. CDR3 in amino acids: CASSLDRWEAAEQFF. In DNA, the CDR3 is TGTGCCAGCAGCTTAGACCGGTGGGAGGCGGCTGAGCAGTTCTTC.

This clonotype turned up a few times. V is TRBV6-4 and J is TRBJ1-3; D not certain. CDR3 length: 16 amino acids. Germline V gene lookup returns CDR1 MRHNA and CDR2 SNTAGT. V lost 2 bases and J 0 bases, leaving 11 bases between the germline ends. Here the CDR3 reads CASSDAPASSGNTIYF. The CDR3 DNA follows: TGTGCCAGCAGTGACGCCCCGGCGAGCTCTGGAAACACCATATATTTT.

The rearrangement links TRBV10-3 to TRBJ2-1, with 11 positions matching TRBD1. Trimming cost V 10 bases and J 5 bases; bases outside gene matches: 10. The CDR3 runs to 15 residues. Germline CDR1 reads ENHRY; CDR2 reads SYGVKD. DNA of the CDR3: TGTGCCACCGGGGGGACAGGGGGAGAAGACAATGAGCAGTTCTTC. Encoded protein: CATGGTGGEDNEQFF.

J is TRBJ2-7 and V is TRBV25-1; TRBD2 might be the D (5 bases). V dropped 1 base and J dropped 5 bases, with 12 bases sitting between them. The length of the CDR3 is 14 residues. Germline V gene data show CDR1 as MGHDK and CDR2 as SYGVNS. The CDR3 loop is CASSEFGRTNEQYF. The CDR3 DNA is TGTGCCAGCAGTGAATTTGGGAGAACCAACGAGCAGTACTTC.

This clonotype was found a few times. This rearrangement joins TRBV29-1 to TRBJ2-3; maybe TRBD2 (5 bases). CDR3 size: 12 residues. Trimming pared 7 bases from V and 3 bases from J, leaving 11 bases between. The germline CDR1 and CDR2 sequences are SQVTM and ANQGSEA. Here the CDR3 DNA reads TGCAGCGCTGAGGGTGTAACAGATACGCAGTATTTT. As protein: CSAEGVTDTQYF.

This clonotype was seen more than once but under ten times. The chain carries TRBV15 and TRBJ2-7; no reliable D call. The CDR3 has 15 residues. CDR1 LNHNV and CDR2 YYDKDF come from the germline V gene (reference sequence). V lost 0 bases, J lost 6 bases, and 15 bases lay in between. Here the CDR3 DNA reads TGTGCCACCAGCAGAGAGAGGAACATCGCCTTCGAGCAGTACTTC. This translates into CATSRERNIAFEQYF.

The chain uses TRBV14 and TRBJ2-2; D might be TRBD1 (6 bases). This CDR3 comprises 16 residues. The germline CDR1 and CDR2 sequences are SGHDN and FVKESK. V lost 5 bases, J lost 0 bases, and 13 bases lay in between. This CDR3 is CASSANRAPNTGELFF. As DNA, the CDR3 is TGTGCCAGCAGCGCTAACAGGGCACCGAACACCGGGGAGCTGTTTTTT. The full variable domain, in which reference TRBV14 and TRBJ2-2 provide the parts outside the CDR3, is EAGVTQFPSHSVIEKGQTVTLRCDPISGHDNLYWYRRVMGKEIKFLLHFVKESKQDESGMPNNRFLAERTGGTYSTLKVQPAELEDSGVYFCASSANRAPNTGELFFGEGSRLTVL.

The V gene is TRBV6-1, the J gene TRBJ1-4; TRBD1 aligns across 7 bases. The ends lost 6 bases at V and 6 bases at J; junction bases unmatched: 13. There are 16 residues in the CDR3. CDR1 is MNHNS and CDR2 is SASEGT in the germline V gene. In nucleotides, the CDR3 is TGTGCCAGCAGGGATAACTTCGGGACAGCGGATGAAAAACTGTTTTTT. Translated, it gives CASRDNFGTADEKLFF.

This clonotype was counted ten times or more. This chain links TRBV20-1 with TRBJ1-2; 11 bases line up with TRBD1. Germline CDR1 is DFQATT and CDR2 is SNEGSKA (reference sequence). Trimming removed 5 bases from V and 5 bases from J; junction bases left unmatched: 10. There are 15 residues in the CDR3. The CDR3 region is CSAEKTGQGAYGYTF. The CDR3 nucleotides are TGCAGTGCTGAGAAGACCGGACAGGGGGCTTATGGCTACACCTTC.

The gene calls are TRBV20-1 and TRBJ2-5; weak D call: TRBD2 (5 bases). Germline CDR1 DFQATT, CDR2 SNEGSKA (reference sequence). Between the trimmed V and J ends, which lost 0 bases and 2 bases, there was a span of 19 bases. The CDR3 spans 17 residues. The CDR3 nucleotides are TGCAGTGCTAGAGACCACTATTTGAGGGCTACTCAAGAGACCCAGTACTTC. Residues: CSARDHYLRATQETQYF.

Only a few counts were recorded for this clonotype. The chain employs TRBV9 and TRBJ2-3; 9 positions match TRBD2. From germline, CDR1 is SGDLS and CDR2 YYNGEE. CDR3 length equals 15 residues. The V gene end was trimmed by 2 bases and the J gene end by 6 bases; junction bases not matched to a gene: 7. CDR3 nucleotides: TGTGCCAGCAGCGTCCTAGCGGGGAGGGAGGATACGCAGTATTTT. This codes for CASSVLAGREDTQYF.